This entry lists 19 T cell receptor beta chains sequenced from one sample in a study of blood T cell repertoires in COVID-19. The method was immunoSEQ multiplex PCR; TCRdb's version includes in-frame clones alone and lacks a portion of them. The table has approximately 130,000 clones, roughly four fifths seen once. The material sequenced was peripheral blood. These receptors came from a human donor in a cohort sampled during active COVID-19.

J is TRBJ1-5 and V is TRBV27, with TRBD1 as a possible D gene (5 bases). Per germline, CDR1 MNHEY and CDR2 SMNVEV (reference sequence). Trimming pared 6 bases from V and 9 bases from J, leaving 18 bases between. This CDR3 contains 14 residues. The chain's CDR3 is CASSRGDGDWPQHF. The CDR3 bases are TGTGCCAGCAGCCGAGGGGACGGGGACTGGCCCCAGCATTTT.

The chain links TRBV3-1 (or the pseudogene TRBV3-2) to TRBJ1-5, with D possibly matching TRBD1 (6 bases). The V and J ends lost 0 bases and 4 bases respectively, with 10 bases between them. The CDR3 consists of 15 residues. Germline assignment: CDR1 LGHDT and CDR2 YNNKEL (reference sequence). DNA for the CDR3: TGTGCCAGCAGCCAAGATGGGACAACTAATCAGCCCCAGCATTTT. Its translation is CASSQDGTTNQPQHF.

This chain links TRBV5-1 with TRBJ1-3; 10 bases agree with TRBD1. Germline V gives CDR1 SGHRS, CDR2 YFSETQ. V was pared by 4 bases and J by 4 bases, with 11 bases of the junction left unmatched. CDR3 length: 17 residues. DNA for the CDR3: TGCGCCAGCAGCGTAAACTACGGGACAGGGGTCGGAAACACCATATATTTT. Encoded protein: CASSVNYGTGVGNTIYF.

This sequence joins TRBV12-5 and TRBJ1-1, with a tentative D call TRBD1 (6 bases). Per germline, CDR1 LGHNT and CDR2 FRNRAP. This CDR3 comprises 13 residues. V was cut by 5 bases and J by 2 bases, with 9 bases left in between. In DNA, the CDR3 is TGTGCTAGTGGTACAGGGTATAACACTGAAGCTTTCTTT. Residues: CASGTGYNTEAFF.

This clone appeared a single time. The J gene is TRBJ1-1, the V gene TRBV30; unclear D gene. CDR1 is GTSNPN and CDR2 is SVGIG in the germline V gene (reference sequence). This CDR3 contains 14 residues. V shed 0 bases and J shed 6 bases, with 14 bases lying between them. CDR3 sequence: CAWSVAGRYAEAFF. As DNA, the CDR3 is TGTGCCTGGAGTGTAGCGGGGAGGTACGCTGAAGCTTTCTTT.

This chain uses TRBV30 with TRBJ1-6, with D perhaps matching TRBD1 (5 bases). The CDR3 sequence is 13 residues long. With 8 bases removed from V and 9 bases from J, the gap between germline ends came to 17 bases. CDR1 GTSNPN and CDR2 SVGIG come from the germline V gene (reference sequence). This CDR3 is CAGHRAQGSPLHF. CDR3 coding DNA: TGTGCCGGTCATAGGGCGCAGGGTTCACCCCTCCACTTT.

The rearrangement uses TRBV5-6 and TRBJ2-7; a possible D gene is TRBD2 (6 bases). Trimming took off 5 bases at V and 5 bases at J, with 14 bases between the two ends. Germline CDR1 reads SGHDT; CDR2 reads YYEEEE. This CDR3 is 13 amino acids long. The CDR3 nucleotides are TGTGCCAGCAGGGCCAGGAGGGAAGACGAGCAGTACTTC. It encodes CASRARREDEQYF.

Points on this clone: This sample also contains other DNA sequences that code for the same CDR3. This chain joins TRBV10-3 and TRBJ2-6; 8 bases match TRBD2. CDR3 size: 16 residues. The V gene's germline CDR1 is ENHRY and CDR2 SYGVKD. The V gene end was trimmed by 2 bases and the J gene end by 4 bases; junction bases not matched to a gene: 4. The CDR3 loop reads CAISEAGGGGANVLTF. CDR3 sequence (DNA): TGTGCCATCAGTGAGGCGGGGGGCGGGGGGGCCAACGTCCTGACTTTC.

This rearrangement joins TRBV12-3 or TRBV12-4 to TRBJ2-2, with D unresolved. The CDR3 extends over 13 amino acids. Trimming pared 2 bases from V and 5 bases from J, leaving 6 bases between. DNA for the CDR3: TGTGCCAGCAGTTTAATGCGTACCGGGGAGCTGTTTTTT. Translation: CASSLMRTGELFF.

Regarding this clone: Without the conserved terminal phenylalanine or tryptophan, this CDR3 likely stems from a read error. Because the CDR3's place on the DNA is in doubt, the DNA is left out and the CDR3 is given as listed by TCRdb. CDR3 residues: CASIPPGLS. The V gene is TRBV21-1, the J gene TRBJ2-7; TRBD2 is taken as the D call from the table, unchecked against the DNA. TRBV21-1 is marked as a pseudogene. The CDR3 is made up of 9 amino acids, end residues included.

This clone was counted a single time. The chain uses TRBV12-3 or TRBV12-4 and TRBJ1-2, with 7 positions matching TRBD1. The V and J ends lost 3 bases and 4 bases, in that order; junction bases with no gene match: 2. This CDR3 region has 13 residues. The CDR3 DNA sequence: TGTGCCAGCAGTTTCCAGGGGGGCTATGGCTACACCTTC. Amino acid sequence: CASSFQGGYGYTF.

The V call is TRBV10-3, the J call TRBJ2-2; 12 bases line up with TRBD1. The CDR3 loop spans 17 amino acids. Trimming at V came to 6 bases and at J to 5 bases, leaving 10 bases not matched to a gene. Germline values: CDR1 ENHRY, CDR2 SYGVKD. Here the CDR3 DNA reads TGTGCCATCAGGCCGGGGACAGGGGGCGCGGATACCGGGGAGCTGTTTTTT. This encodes CAIRPGTGGADTGELFF.

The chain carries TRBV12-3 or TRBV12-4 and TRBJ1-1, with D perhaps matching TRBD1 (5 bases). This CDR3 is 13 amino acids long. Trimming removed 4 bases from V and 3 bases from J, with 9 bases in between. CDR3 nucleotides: TGTGCCAGCAGTTCAAGGGACTACACTGAAGCTTTCTTT. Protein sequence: CASSSRDYTEAFF.

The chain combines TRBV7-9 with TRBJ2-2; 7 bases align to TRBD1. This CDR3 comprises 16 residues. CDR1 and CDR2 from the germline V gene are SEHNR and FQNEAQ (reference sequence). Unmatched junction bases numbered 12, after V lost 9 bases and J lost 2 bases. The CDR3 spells CASLTKDRANTGELFF. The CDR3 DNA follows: TGTGCCAGTCTAACCAAAGACAGGGCCAACACCGGGGAGCTGTTTTTT. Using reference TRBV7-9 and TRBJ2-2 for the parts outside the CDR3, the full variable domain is DTGVSQNPRHKITKRGQNVTFRCDPISEHNRLYWYRQTLGQGPEFLTYFQNEAQLEKSRLLSDRFSAERPKGSFSTLEIQRTEQGDSAMYLCASLTKDRANTGELFFGEGSRLTVL.

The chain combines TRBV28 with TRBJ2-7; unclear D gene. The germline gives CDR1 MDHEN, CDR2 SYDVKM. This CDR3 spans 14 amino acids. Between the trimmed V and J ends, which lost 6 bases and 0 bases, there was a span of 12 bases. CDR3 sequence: CASSAPSHSYEQYF. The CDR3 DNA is TGTGCCAGCAGCGCACCTAGTCACTCCTACGAGCAGTACTTC.

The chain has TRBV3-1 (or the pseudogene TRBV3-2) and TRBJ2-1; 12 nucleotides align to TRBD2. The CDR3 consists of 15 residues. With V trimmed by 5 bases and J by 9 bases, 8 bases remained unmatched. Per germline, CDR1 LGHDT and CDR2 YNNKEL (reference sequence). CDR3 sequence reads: CASSSTSSGGGEQFF. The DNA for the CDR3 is TGTGCCAGCAGCTCCACCTCTAGCGGGGGGGGTGAGCAGTTCTTC.

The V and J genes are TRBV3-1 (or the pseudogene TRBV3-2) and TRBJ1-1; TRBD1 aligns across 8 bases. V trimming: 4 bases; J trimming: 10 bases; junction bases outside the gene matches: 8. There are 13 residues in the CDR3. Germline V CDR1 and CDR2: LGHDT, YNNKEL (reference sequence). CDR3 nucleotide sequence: TGTGCCAGCAGCCCAGGGACAGGTTCTGCAGCTTTCTTT. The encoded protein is CASSPGTGSAAFF.

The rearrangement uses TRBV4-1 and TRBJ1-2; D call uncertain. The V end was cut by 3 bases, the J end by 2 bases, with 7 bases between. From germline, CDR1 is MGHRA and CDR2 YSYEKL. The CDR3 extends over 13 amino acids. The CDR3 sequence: CASSQRGNYGYTF. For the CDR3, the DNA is TGCGCCAGCAGCCAGCGAGGGAACTATGGCTACACCTTC.

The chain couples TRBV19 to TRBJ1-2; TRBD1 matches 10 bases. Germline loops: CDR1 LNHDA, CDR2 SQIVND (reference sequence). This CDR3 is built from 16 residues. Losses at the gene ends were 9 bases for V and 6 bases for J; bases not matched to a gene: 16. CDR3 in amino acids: CASSPGTGVGINGYTF. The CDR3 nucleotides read TGTGCCAGCAGTCCCGGGACAGGGGTTGGGATCAATGGCTACACCTTC.